A selection of T cell receptor beta chains follows, all from one sample in a study of vaccination and CD4 T cells after COVID-19. TCRdb recomputed calls from the PCR reads with MiXCR, one row per CDR3 protein. Here the sample spans 25,000 to 30,000 distinct CDR3 sequences, 50% to 65% being singletons. The sequenced sample was CD4+ T cells from blood, obtained about 7 months after SARS-CoV-2 vaccination. Receptor source: a human donor who had recovered from COVID-19. Each CDR3 is given with its conserved first and last residue. The D gene is left open where the match is weak. Clone size appears in some rows only: once, few, many, or a class for an expanded clone.

d_call j_call cdr3_length clone_size v_call cdr3_nt cdr3_aa
. TRBJ2-1 13 . TRBV6-1 TGTGCCAGCCGAGACAGGAAAAACAATGAGCAGTTCTTC CASRDRKNNEQFF
. TRBJ1-1 13 few TRBV7-9 TGTGCCAGCAGCTTAGACTCCAGCCCTGAAGCTTTCTTT CASSLDSSPEAFF
TRBD1 TRBJ1-1 15 . TRBV24-1 TGTGCCACCAGTGATAGGACAGGGGTGAACACTGAAGCTTTCTTT CATSDRTGVNTEAFF
TRBD2 TRBJ2-3 16 few TRBV25-1 TGTGCCAGCAGTGAGCGGGAGGGCCGATGGACGGATACGCAGTATTTT CASSEREGRWTDTQYF
. TRBJ1-1 15 . TRBV27 TGTGCCAGCAGGACCAGTCAAGGACAAAACACTGAAGCTTTCTTT CASRTSQGQNTEAFF
. TRBJ1-5 16 few TRBV7-6 TGTGCCAGCAGCTTGGAGGGAGGGAATAGCAATCAGCCCCAGCATTTT CASSLEGGNSNQPQHF
. TRBJ2-1 14 . TRBV7-2 TGTGCCAGCAGCTTTAAGGGGCCCTACAATGAGCAGTTCTTC CASSFKGPYNEQFF
TRBD2 TRBJ2-1 18 . TRBV28 TGTGCCAGCAGTTTAGTCTTTAGTTTGGGGGAGGGCCACAATGAGCAGTTCTTC CASSLVFSLGEGHNEQFF
TRBD1 TRBJ1-2 15 . TRBV20-1 TGCAGTGCTAGTATGGGACAGCGTTCCTCCTATGGCTACACCTTC CSASMGQRSSYGYTF
TRBD1 TRBJ1-5 14 few TRBV20-1 TGCAGTGCTAGAGATCTACAGGGGCATCAGCCCCAGCATTTT CSARDLQGHQPQHF
. TRBJ2-2 15 once TRBV27 TGTGCCAGCAGTTTAGAAACAGTGAACACCGGGGAGCTGTTTTTT CASSLETVNTGELFF
TRBD2 TRBJ2-5 14 few TRBV18 TGTGCCAGCTCACCCAGCTTAGCGGGAGAGACCCAGTACTTC CASSPSLAGETQYF
TRBD2 TRBJ2-3 15 . TRBV7-3 TGTGCCAGCAGCTGGGGGACTAGCGGCACAGATACGCAGTATTTT CASSWGTSGTDTQYF
. TRBJ2-5 17 few TRBV21-1 TGTGCCAGCAGCAAAGCCCCACTAGCGGGAGCCCCAGAGACCCAGTACTTC CASSKAPLAGAPETQYF
. TRBJ2-7 13 . TRBV6-1 TGTGCCAGCAAGCGAGGGGGGTCCTACGAGCAGTACTTC CASKRGGSYEQYF
. TRBJ2-5 15 . TRBV20-1 TGCAGTGCTAAGTTGGTGGGACAAGACCAAGAGACCCAGTACTTC CSAKLVGQDQETQYF
TRBD2 TRBJ2-3 14 . TRBV20-1 TGCAGTGCTAGGGGCGGGAGCCGCACAGATACGCAGTATTTT CSARGGSRTDTQYF
TRBD1 TRBJ1-2 14 few TRBV7-2 TGTGCCAGCAGCTTACACAGGGGGCAAAATGGCTACACCTTC CASSLHRGQNGYTF
. TRBJ1-5 14 . TRBV6-2/TRBV6-3 TGTGCCAGCCATACCACGGGGGCGGGCCAGCCCCAGCATTTT CASHTTGAGQPQHF
. TRBJ2-3 15 . TRBV7-3 TGTGCCAGCAGCTTAACCGGGACCATCACAGATACGCAGTATTTT CASSLTGTITDTQYF